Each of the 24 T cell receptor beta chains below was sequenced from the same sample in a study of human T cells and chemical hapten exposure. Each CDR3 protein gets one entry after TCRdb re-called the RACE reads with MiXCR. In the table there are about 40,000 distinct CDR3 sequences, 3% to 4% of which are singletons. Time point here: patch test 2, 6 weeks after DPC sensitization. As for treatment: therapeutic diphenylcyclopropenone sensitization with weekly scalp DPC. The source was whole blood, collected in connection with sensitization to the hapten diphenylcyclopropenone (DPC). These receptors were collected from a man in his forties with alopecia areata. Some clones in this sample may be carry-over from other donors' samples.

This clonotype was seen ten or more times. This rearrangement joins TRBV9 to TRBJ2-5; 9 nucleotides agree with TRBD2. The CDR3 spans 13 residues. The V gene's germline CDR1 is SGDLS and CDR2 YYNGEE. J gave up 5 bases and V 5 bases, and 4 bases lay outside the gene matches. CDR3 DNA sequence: TGTGCCAGCAGTGGGACTAGCAGGGAGACCCAGTACTTC. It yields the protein CASSGTSRETQYF.

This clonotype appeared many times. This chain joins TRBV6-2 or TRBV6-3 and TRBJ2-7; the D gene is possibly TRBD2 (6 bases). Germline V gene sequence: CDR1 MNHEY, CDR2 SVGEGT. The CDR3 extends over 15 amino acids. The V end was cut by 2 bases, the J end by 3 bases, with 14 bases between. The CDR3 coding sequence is TGTGCCAGCAGTTACGAGGGAGGTACTCTCTACGAGCAGTACTTC. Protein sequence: CASSYEGGTLYEQYF.

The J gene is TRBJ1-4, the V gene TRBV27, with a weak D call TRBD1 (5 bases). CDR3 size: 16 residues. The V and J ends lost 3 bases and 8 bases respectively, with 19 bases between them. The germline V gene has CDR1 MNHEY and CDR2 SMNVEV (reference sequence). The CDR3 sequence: CASSLIPTAGGEKLFF. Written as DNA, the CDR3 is TGTGCCAGCAGTTTGATCCCGACAGCGGGAGGGGAAAAACTGTTTTTT.

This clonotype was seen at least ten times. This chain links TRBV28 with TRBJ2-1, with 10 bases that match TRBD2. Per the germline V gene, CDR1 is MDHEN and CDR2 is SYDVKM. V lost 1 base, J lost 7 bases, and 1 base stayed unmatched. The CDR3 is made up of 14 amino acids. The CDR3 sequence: CASSLSSGSNEQFF. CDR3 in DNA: TGTGCCAGCAGTTTATCTAGCGGGAGTAATGAGCAGTTCTTC. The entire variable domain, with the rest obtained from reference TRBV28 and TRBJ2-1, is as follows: DVKVTQSSRYLVKRTGEKVFLECVQDMDHENMFWYRQDPGLGLRLIYFSYDVKMKEKGDIPEGYSVSREKKERFSLILESASTNQTSMYLCASSLSSGSNEQFFGPGTRLTVL.

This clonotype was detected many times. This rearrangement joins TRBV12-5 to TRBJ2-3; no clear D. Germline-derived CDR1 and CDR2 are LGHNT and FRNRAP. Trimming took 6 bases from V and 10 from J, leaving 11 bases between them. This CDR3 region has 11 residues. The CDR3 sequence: CASGSGRAQYF. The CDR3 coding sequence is TGTGCTAGTGGCTCCGGACGAGCGCAGTATTTT.

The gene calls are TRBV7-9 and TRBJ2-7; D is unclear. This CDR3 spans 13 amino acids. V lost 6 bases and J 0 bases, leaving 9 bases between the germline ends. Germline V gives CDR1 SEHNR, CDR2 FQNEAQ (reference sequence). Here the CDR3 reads CASSQDFSYEQYF. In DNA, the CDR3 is TGTGCCAGCAGTCAGGATTTCTCCTACGAGCAGTACTTC.

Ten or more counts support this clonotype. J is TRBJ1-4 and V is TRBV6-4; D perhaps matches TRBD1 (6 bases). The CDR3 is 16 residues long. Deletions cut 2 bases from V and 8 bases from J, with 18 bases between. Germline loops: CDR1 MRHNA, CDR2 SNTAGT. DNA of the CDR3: TGTGCCAGCAGTGACGCCGAGGGGGGGCTACTGGAAAAACTGTTTTTT. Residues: CASSDAEGGLLEKLFF.

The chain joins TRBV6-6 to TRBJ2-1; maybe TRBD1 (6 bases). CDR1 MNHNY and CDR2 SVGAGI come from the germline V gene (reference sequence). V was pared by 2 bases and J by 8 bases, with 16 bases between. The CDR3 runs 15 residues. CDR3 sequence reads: CASSYLGAPYDEQFF. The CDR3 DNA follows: TGTGCCAGCAGTTACCTGGGGGCCCCTTACGATGAGCAGTTCTTC.

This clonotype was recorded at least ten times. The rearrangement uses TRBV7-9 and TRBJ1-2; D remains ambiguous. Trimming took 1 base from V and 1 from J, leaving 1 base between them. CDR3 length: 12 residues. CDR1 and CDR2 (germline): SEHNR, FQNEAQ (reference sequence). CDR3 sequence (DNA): TGTGCCAGCAGCTTAGATAACTATGGCTACACCTTC. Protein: CASSLDNYGYTF.

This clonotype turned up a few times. CDR3 coding DNA: TGCGCCAGCAGCTTAAAACAGGGTGAGACCCAGTACTTC. It translates to CASSLKQGETQYF. The chain uses TRBV5-1 and TRBJ2-5; a weak D match, TRBD1 (6 bases). The CDR3 sequence is 13 residues long. Trimming shortened V by 2 bases and J by 5 bases, and 10 bases separated the two germline ends. CDR1 is SGHRS, CDR2 YFSETQ, per germline.

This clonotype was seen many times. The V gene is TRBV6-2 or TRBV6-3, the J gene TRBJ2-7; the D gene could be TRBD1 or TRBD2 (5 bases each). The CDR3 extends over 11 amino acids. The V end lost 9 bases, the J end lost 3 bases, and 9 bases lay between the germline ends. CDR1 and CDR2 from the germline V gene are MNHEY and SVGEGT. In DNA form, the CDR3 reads TGTGCCAGTGGGGACGGCTACGAGCAGTACTTC. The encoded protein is CASGDGYEQYF.

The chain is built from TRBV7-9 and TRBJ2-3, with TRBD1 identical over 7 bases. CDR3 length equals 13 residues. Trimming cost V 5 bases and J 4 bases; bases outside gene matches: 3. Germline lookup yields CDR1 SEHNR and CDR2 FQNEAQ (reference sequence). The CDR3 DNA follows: TGTGCCAGCAGCCGCCAGGGGGCAGATACGCAGTATTTT. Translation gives CASSRQGADTQYF.

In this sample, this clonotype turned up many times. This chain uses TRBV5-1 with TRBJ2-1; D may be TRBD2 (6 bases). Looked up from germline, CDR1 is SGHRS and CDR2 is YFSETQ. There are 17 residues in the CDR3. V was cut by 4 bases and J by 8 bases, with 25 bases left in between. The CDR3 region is CASSGSGSPPGIDEQFF. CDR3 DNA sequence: TGCGCCAGCAGCGGGAGCGGGTCCCCCCCTGGGATAGATGAGCAGTTCTTC.

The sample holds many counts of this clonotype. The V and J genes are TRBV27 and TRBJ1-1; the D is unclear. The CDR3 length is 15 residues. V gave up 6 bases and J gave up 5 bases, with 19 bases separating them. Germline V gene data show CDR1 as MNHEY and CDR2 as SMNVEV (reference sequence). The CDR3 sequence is CASSSNLGIVTEAFF. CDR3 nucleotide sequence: TGTGCCAGCAGCTCCAATCTTGGAATTGTTACTGAAGCTTTCTTT.

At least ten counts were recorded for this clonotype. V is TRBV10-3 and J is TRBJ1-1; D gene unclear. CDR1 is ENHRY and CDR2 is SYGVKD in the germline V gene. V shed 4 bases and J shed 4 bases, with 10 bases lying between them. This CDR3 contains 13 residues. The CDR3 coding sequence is TGTGCCATCAGTGGGGCCCGGGGCACTGAAGCTTTCTTT. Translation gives CAISGARGTEAFF.

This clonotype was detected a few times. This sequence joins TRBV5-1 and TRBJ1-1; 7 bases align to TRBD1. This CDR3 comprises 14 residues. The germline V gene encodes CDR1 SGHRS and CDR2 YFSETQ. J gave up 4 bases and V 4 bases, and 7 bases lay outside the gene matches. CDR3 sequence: CASSPGSGGTEAFF. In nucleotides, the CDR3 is TGCGCCAGCAGCCCGGGGTCAGGGGGCACTGAAGCTTTCTTT.

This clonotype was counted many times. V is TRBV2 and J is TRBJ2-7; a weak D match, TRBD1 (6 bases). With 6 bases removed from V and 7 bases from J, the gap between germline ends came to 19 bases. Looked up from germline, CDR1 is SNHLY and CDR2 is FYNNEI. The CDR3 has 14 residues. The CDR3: CASSTGTLRGEQYF. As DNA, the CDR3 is TGTGCCAGCAGCACTGGGACCTTAAGGGGGGAGCAGTACTTC.

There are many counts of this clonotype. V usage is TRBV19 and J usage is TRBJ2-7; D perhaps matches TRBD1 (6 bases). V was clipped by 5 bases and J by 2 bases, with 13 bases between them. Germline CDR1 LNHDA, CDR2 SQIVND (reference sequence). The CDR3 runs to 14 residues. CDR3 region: CASSSAGVPYEQYF. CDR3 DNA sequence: TGTGCCAGTAGTTCGGCAGGGGTACCCTACGAGCAGTACTTC.

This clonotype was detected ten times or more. The CDR3 reads CASSPPQGGGPRKQYF. The CDR3 nucleotides are TGTGCCAGCAGTCCCCCCCAGGGGGGAGGGCCTCGAAAGCAGTACTTC. The gene calls are TRBV28 and TRBJ2-7, with D possibly called TRBD1 or TRBD2 (7 bases each). V was shortened by 5 bases and J by 8 bases, with 25 bases between the two germline ends. The CDR3 is 16 residues long. Germline V lookup: CDR1 MDHEN, CDR2 SYDVKM.

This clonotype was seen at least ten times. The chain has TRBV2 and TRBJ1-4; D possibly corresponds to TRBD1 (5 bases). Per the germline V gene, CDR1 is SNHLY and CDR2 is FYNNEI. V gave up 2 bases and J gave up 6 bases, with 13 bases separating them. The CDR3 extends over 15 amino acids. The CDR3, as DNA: TGTGCCAGCAGTGAACGGCGGGTCAGGGATGAAAAACTGTTTTTT. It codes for CASSERRVRDEKLFF.

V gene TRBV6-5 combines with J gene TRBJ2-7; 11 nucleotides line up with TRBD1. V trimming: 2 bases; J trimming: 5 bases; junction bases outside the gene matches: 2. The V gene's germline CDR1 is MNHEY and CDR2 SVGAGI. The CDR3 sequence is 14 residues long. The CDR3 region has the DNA TGTGCCAGCAGTTACGGACAGGGGGCAAACGAGCAGTACTTC. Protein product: CASSYGQGANEQYF.

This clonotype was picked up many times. The CDR3 here is CASSQDRGTDTQYF. CDR3 DNA sequence: TGCGCCAGCAGCCAAGACAGGGGCACAGATACGCAGTATTTT. The chain employs TRBV4-3 and TRBJ2-3, with D perhaps matching TRBD1 (5 bases). Trimming stripped 0 bases from V and 1 base from J, with 5 bases between. Germline CDR1 is LGHNA and CDR2 is YSLEER. The CDR3 consists of 14 residues.

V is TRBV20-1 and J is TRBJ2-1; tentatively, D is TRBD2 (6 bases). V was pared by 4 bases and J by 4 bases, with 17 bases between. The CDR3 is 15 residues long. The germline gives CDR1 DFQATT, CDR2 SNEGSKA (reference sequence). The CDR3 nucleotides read TGCAGTGCTACCCGGGACTCCCCATTATACAATGAGCAGTTCTTC. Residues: CSATRDSPLYNEQFF.

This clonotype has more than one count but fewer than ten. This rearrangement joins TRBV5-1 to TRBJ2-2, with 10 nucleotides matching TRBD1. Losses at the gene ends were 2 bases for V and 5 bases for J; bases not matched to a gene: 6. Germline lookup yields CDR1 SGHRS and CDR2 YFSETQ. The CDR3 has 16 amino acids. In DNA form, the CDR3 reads TGCGCCAGCAGCTTAAGACAGGGGGCTTGGACCGGGGAGCTGTTTTTT. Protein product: CASSLRQGAWTGELFF.